Sequencing of this T cell receptor (beta chain) was carried out in a study of blood T cell repertoires in COVID-19 (dated by TCRdb to the early 2020s). Some background on the complete study: The collaborator samples originated in the United States, Italy and Spain and spanned the acute and convalescent phases of COVID-19. The prospective study material was composed of cDNA or gDNA derived from T cells, B-cell-depleted T cells, or PBMCs. Deeply sampled blood TCRbeta repertoires from subjects exposed to, actively infected with, or recovered from COVID-19 were included in the dataset. The repertoires were released in a freely available public database meant as a resource for research on the immune response to SARS-CoV-2. Samples were obtained from the ongoing ImmuneRACE study (first 160 participants) and from approximately 1,200 subjects provided by 6 global collaborators. Nearly every sample came with metadata listing a de-identified subject ID, COVID-19 status, age in years and sex. Where available, HLA class I and class II types were obtained from metadata supplied by the sample provider rather than from assay-based typing.

A word on this clone: Its antigen specificity is not known. Per-base quality was not reported, and no clone a single base away is much larger than it.

V and J are truncated by 6 bases and 1 base respectively, leaving an intervening sequence of 7 bases. CDR1 and CDR2 are drawn from the germline V gene (reference sequence): DFQATT, SNEGSKA. The CDR3 covers 11 residues, taking in both the cysteine and the phenylalanine. This entry keeps only the CDR3 DNA: 33 bases, framed from base 1. The immunoSEQ Assay, a bias-controlled multiplex PCR, was used to amplify TCRbeta CDR3 regions from genomic DNA. On the study's bioinformatics: The number of nucleated cells in each sample was estimated by amplification of reference gene primers within the assay. Sequence reads were collapsed and filtered to measure the absolute abundance of every unique TCRbeta CDR3 rearrangement. For each sample, productive Simpson clonality was calculated as the square root of Simpson's diversity index over productive rearrangements. TCRdb obtained this table from immuneACCESS and retained in-frame rearrangements with V and J assigned. These tables miss some clones; where compared with another copy, unresolved V genes account for less than half of the shortfall, and the remainder is unexplained. V and J calls and clone size are those listed in that table; D and trimming were worked out from the DNA. The sample profile shows some 110,000 clones; approximately 85% of them were found once. In total, the top ten clones hold 4.8% of the sample.

General findings and caveats noted by the study authors: Clinical and demographic metadata were provided uncurated, with the amount varying by source and participant.

Whole blood was collected in K2EDTA tubes by collaborating institutions according to the institutions' own protocols. Collaborator samples were shipped for TCRbeta analysis as frozen whole blood, isolated PBMCs, or DNA extracted from either sample type. The sample consisted of peripheral blood. The sequence links TRBV20-1 to TRBJ2-7, with no confidently assigned D gene. This receptor was taken from a man in his 60s with acute or convalescent COVID-19. The CDR3 reads as follows: CSAERSYEQYF. DNA sequence: TGCAGTGCGGAGAGATCCTACGAGCAGTACTTC.